Listed here are 12 T cell receptor beta chains from one sample, sequenced in a study of identical twins. Each CDR3 protein gets one entry after TCRdb re-called the 5' RACE reads with MiXCR. The data contain more than 350,000 distinct CDR3 sequences, approximately 10% of them singletons. The specimen sequenced was naive T cells sorted from blood. The receptors shown here come from a woman between 45 and 60 years old in good health.

The gene calls are TRBV24-1 and TRBJ2-2, with D unresolved. Germline-derived CDR1 and CDR2 are KGHDR and SFDVKD. The CDR3 contains 11 residues. Trimming removed 4 bases at V and 8 bases at J, with 4 bases between. CDR3 sequence reads: CATSEGGELFF. The DNA of the CDR3 is TGTGCCACCAGTGAGGGGGGGGAGCTGTTTTTT.

Turning to this clonotype: A read error may explain this, as a much larger clone is one base away. The rearrangement links TRBV20-1 to TRBJ2-3, with 7 bases fitting TRBD2. The CDR3 totals 15 residues. CDR1 and CDR2 from the germline V gene are DFQATT and SNEGSKA (reference sequence). The CDR3 DNA follows: TGCAGTGCTAGCCGAGGGCGGGAGACGAGGAATACGCAGTGTTTT. It is translated as CSASRGRETRNTQCF.

This clonotype was seen at least ten times. CDR3: CASRLTGGPNEKLFF. The CDR3 DNA follows: TGTGCCAGCAGATTGACAGGGGGCCCTAATGAAAAACTGTTTTTT. The chain employs TRBV7-8 and TRBJ1-4; TRBD1 matches 10 bases. This CDR3 region has 15 residues. V was pared by 6 bases and J by 3 bases, with 4 bases of the junction left unmatched. Looked up from germline, CDR1 is SGHVS and CDR2 is FQNEAQ.

This clonotype was recorded at least ten times. The chain recombines TRBV5-1 with TRBJ1-1; D may be TRBD1 (5 bases). The CDR3 extends over 14 amino acids. V lost 3 bases and J 4 bases, leaving 13 bases between the germline ends. The germline gives CDR1 SGHRS, CDR2 YFSETQ. Here the CDR3 reads CASSWQGIGTEAFF. The CDR3 coding sequence is TGCGCCAGCAGCTGGCAGGGAATAGGCACTGAAGCTTTCTTT.

This clonotype was recorded a few times. This chain uses TRBV12-3 or TRBV12-4 with TRBJ2-7; no firm D call. This CDR3 is built from 13 residues. The germline V and J ends were trimmed by 1 base and 4 bases, with 8 bases remaining between them. Here the CDR3 DNA reads TGTGCCAGCAGTTTAGGGTTGCAGTACGAGCAGTACTTC. Translating gives CASSLGLQYEQYF.

Points on this clonotype: The junction departs from germline at one end; a sequencing error may be responsible. The chain has TRBV6-5 and TRBJ2-1, with D possibly matching TRBD2 (6 bases). Germline CDR1 and CDR2: MNHEY and SVGAGI. This CDR3 is 17 amino acids long. CDR3 sequence: CASSYQVLAPSYNDQFF. CDR3 coding DNA: TGTGCCAGCAGTTACCAGGTTCTAGCGCCAAGCTACAATGATCAGTTCTTC.

This clonotype was observed a few times. This chain joins TRBV29-1 and TRBJ2-7, with D maybe TRBD2 (6 bases). V lost 5 bases and J 2 bases, leaving 10 bases between the germline ends. The CDR3 contains 12 residues. Germline lookup yields CDR1 SQVTM and CDR2 ANQGSEA. The CDR3 loop is CSVSGLTYEQYF. The DNA for the CDR3 is TGCAGCGTTTCGGGACTTACCTACGAGCAGTACTTC.

Many counts were recorded for this clonotype. The chain is built from TRBV6-6 and TRBJ1-2; D ambiguous. The CDR3 contains 14 residues. Per the germline V gene, CDR1 is MNHNY and CDR2 is SVGAGI (reference sequence). Trimming removed 5 bases at V and 0 bases at J, with 10 bases between. This CDR3 is CASSLATANYGYTF. In DNA form, the CDR3 reads TGTGCCAGCAGTCTGGCAACGGCTAACTATGGCTACACCTTC.

V is TRBV29-1 and J is TRBJ2-1; D may be TRBD1 or TRBD2 (5 bases each). Germline lookup yields CDR1 SQVTM and CDR2 ANQGSEA. CDR3 size: 16 residues. Trimming left V 7 bases short and J 0 bases short, with 19 bases between. CDR3 in DNA: TGCAGCGGAAACTCATCGCCAGGGAGCTCCTACAATGAGCAGTTCTTC. This gives the protein CSGNSSPGSSYNEQFF.

This clonotype was observed a handful of times. The chain is built from TRBV19 and TRBJ2-1; D is possibly TRBD2 (5 bases). The CDR3 sequence is 13 residues long. Trimming took off 3 bases at V and 9 bases at J, with 12 bases between the two ends. Per the germline V gene, CDR1 is LNHDA and CDR2 is SQIVND (reference sequence). The chain's CDR3 is CASSIRGWGEQFF. CDR3 bases: TGTGCCAGTAGTATCCGGGGATGGGGTGAGCAGTTCTTC.

This clonotype has ten or more counts. J is TRBJ2-1 and V is TRBV12-3 or TRBV12-4, with D unresolved. CDR3 length: 14 residues. Deletions cut 5 bases from V and 5 bases from J, with 13 bases between. CDR3 protein: CASSPIGQNNEQFF. In DNA form, the CDR3 reads TGTGCCAGCAGTCCCATTGGGCAAAACAATGAGCAGTTCTTC.

This clonotype showed up just a few times. The chain recombines TRBV4-1 with TRBJ2-5; tentative D call: TRBD2 (5 bases). V was trimmed by 5 bases and J by 4 bases, leaving 8 bases between them. This CDR3 contains 12 residues. Germline CDR1 reads MGHRA; CDR2 reads YSYEKL. The CDR3 here is CASSGSPETQYF. As DNA, the CDR3 is TGCGCCAGCAGCGGGAGTCCAGAGACCCAGTACTTC.